This TCR beta chain came from a study of T cell responses to AZD1222 COVID-19 vaccine. Germline values: CDR1 SGHRS, CDR2 YFSETQ. V was pared by 3 bases and J by 1 base, with 3 bases of the junction left unmatched. CDR3 length equals 15 residues. Concerning this clone: Its antigen is not known.

General observations from the study: In all cases, repertoires were sampled only after the peak T cell response. The donor group comprised mostly white British people and more females; the analysis possibly underestimated clonal diversity. Baseline seropositives among AZD1222 recipients totaled only six or seven.

Assay used: immunoSEQ multiplex PCR; TCRdb lists only in-frame clones, some missing. The data hold around 140,000 clones, with over 90% observed a single time. V gene TRBV5-1 combines with J gene TRBJ2-1; 8 nucleotides align to TRBD1. The sequence was obtained from an adult in good health. Sequenced here: peripheral blood, sampled on day 0 of AZD1222 vaccination. In nucleotides, the CDR3 is TGCGCCAGCAGCTCCGACAGGGGATCCTACAATGAGCAGTTCTTC. Translating gives CASSSDRGSYNEQFF. The full variable domain, rest sourced from reference TRBV5-1 and TRBJ2-1, is KAGVTQTPRYLIKTRGQQVTLSCSPISGHRSVSWYQQTPGQGLQFLFEYFSETQRNKGNFPGRFSGRQFSNSRSEMNVSTLELGDSALYLCASSSDRGSYNEQFFGPGTRLTVL.